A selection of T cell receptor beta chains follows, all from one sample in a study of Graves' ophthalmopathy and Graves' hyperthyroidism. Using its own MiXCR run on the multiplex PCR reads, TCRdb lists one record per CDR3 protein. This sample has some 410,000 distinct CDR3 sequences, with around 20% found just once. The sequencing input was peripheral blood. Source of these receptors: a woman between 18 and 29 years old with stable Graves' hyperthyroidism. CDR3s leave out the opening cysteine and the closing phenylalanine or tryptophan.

ASSRGPSRYGYT | 12 | TRBJ1-2 | TRBV4-1
SAGVSGNTIY | 10 | TRBJ1-3 | TRBV20-1
ASSSRLTSGSAKNIQY | 16 | TRBJ2-4 | TRBV6-2/TRBV6-3
ASSSEQGILYGYT | 13 | TRBJ1-2 | TRBV27
ASSGGGSGETQY | 12 | TRBJ2-5 | TRBV2
ATSRDLARTNYGYT | 14 | TRBJ1-2 | TRBV15
ASSSGFSRTYEQY | 13 | TRBJ2-7 | TRBV7-9
ASSSRTERNTIY | 12 | TRBJ1-3 | TRBV19
ASSFSSTGIAYEQY | 14 | TRBJ2-7 | TRBV11-2
ASSTGLLQPQH | 11 | TRBJ1-5 | TRBV12-3/TRBV12-4
ASSECSGVADTYEQY | 15 | TRBJ2-7 | TRBV6-1
ATREGLAGTDTQY | 13 | TRBJ2-3 | TRBV6-1
AWSRQRQETQY | 11 | TRBJ2-5 | TRBV30
ASKGGGNTGELF | 12 | TRBJ2-2 | TRBV6-1
ASSYVSYRDRGETQY | 15 | TRBJ2-5 | TRBV6-5
ASSLGLAVSYEQY | 13 | TRBJ2-7 | TRBV13
ASGLEDEAF | 9 | TRBJ1-1 | TRBV12-5
RGGLFSNQPQH | 11 | TRBJ1-5 | TRBV20-1
ASSLARGRATGELF | 14 | TRBJ2-2 | TRBV7-2
ASSLDARDYEQY | 12 | TRBJ2-7 | TRBV5-4
ASRPGLAGSGEQY | 13 | TRBJ2-7 | TRBV12-3/TRBV12-4
ASSERKTLPYEQY | 13 | TRBJ2-7 | TRBV6-1